Presented here are 14 T cell receptor beta chains from one specimen sequenced in a study of blood T cell repertoires in COVID-19. Profiled with immunoSEQ multiplex PCR; TCRdb holds only in-frame clones, not every one. The sample consists of 350,000 to 550,000 clones, around 87% of them appearing once. The sequencing sample was made of PBMCs or T cells enriched from blood (not recorded which). The receptors originated from a young man who had recovered from COVID-19.

This sequence joins TRBV11-2 and TRBJ1-2; D might be TRBD1 (6 bases). V lost 1 base, J lost 1 base, and 13 bases lay in between. The length of the CDR3 is 16 residues. The V gene's germline CDR1 is SGHAT and CDR2 FQNNGV. CDR3 coding DNA: TGTGCCAGCAGCTTAGGGGGACACGATGTTAACTATGGCTACACCTTC. Its translation is CASSLGGHDVNYGYTF.

The CDR3 is CASSLGQGEAFF. CDR3 nucleotides: TGTGCCAGCAGCTTAGGACAGGGCGAAGCTTTCTTT. The chain recombines TRBV7-9 with TRBJ1-1; 7 positions agree with TRBD1. This CDR3 is built from 12 residues. Germline V lookup: CDR1 SEHNR, CDR2 FQNEAQ (reference sequence). V trimming: 1 base; J trimming: 8 bases; junction bases outside the gene matches: 1.

The rearrangement joins TRBV29-1 to TRBJ1-3, with unresolved D. V was cut by 4 bases and J by 0 bases, with 7 bases left in between. This CDR3 comprises 13 residues. CDR1 and CDR2 (germline): SQVTM, ANQGSEA. For the CDR3, the DNA is TGCAGCGTTGGTTTGAGCTCTGGAAACACCATATATTTT. Protein product: CSVGLSSGNTIYF.

This clone was detected once. The J gene is TRBJ1-2, the V gene TRBV9; D is unresolved. Germline CDR1 is SGDLS and CDR2 is YYNGEE. V gave up 0 bases and J gave up 8 bases, with 11 bases separating them. This CDR3 has 13 residues. CDR3 DNA: TGTGCCAGCAGCGTAGAAGAGAGGTGGGGCTACACCTTC. Its translation is CASSVEERWGYTF.

This chain uses TRBV6-5 with TRBJ1-5; the D gene is possibly TRBD1 (6 bases). There are 15 residues in the CDR3. Per the germline V gene, CDR1 is MNHEY and CDR2 is SVGAGI. Between the trimmed V and J ends, which lost 3 bases and 5 bases, there was a span of 14 bases. CDR3 region: CASSYSRGGDQPQHF. Written as DNA, the CDR3 is TGTGCCAGCAGTTATAGTAGGGGGGGCGATCAGCCCCAGCATTTT.

The gene calls are TRBV7-9 and TRBJ2-5; 11 bases match TRBD1. With V trimmed by 8 bases and J by 2 bases, 7 bases remained unmatched. The CDR3 covers 15 residues. Germline V gene lookup returns CDR1 SEHNR and CDR2 FQNEAQ (reference sequence). This CDR3 is CASSGGQGGQETQYF. The CDR3 coding sequence is TGTGCCAGCTCAGGGGGACAGGGGGGTCAAGAGACCCAGTACTTC.

The chain joins TRBV7-9 to TRBJ2-7, with 7 positions matching TRBD2. V shed 2 bases, J shed 5 bases, and the junction held 6 bases outside the gene matches. The CDR3 is 14 amino acids. CDR1 is SEHNR and CDR2 is FQNEAQ in the germline V gene (reference sequence). The CDR3 sequence is CASSLFGLVHEQYF. Written as DNA, the CDR3 is TGTGCCAGCAGCTTATTCGGACTAGTACACGAGCAGTACTTC.

The rearrangement uses TRBV4-1 and TRBJ1-3; no reliable D call. V lost 6 bases and J lost 0, with 9 bases in between. This CDR3 is built from 14 residues. Per the germline V gene, CDR1 is MGHRA and CDR2 is YSYEKL. CDR3 loop: CASRPLRSGNTIYF. DNA for the CDR3: TGCGCCAGCAGACCACTACGCTCTGGAAACACCATATATTTT.

The chain recombines TRBV28 with TRBJ2-2; TRBD1 might be the D (5 bases). Germline CDR1 is MDHEN and CDR2 is SYDVKM. This CDR3 comprises 13 residues. CDR3 nucleotide sequence: TGTGCGCACAGGACCTCGAACACCGGGGAGCTGTTTTTT. Amino acids: CAHRTSNTGELFF. The variable domain in full, completed from reference TRBV28 and TRBJ2-2, reads DVKVTQSSRYLVKRTGEKVFLECVQDMDHENMFWYRQDPGLGLRLIYFSYDVKMKEKGDIPEGYSVSREKKERFSLILESASTNQTSMYLCAHRTSNTGELFFGEGSRLTVL.

J is TRBJ1-1 and V is TRBV28; possibly TRBD1 for D (6 bases). Germline lookup yields CDR1 MDHEN and CDR2 SYDVKM. The CDR3 is 12 residues long. V lost 2 bases and J 11 bases, leaving 12 bases between the germline ends. The CDR3 here is CASSLTGYSAFF. As DNA, the CDR3 is TGTGCCAGCAGTTTAACAGGGTATTCTGCTTTCTTT.

The chain recombines TRBV12-3 or TRBV12-4 with TRBJ1-2, with 8 bases aligning to TRBD1. V shed 2 bases and J 7 bases; nucleotides not matched to a gene: 3. The CDR3 is made up of 13 amino acids. CDR3 region: CASSLQGALGYTF. DNA for the CDR3: TGTGCCAGCAGTTTACAGGGGGCGCTTGGCTACACCTTC.

The sample holds one count of this clone. The J gene is TRBJ2-3, the V gene TRBV4-2, with 9 bases fitting TRBD2. Trimming at V came to 3 bases and at J to 0 bases, leaving 7 bases not matched to a gene. This CDR3 spans 17 amino acids. Germline loops: CDR1 LGHNA, CDR2 YNFKEQ. The CDR3 nucleotides read TGTGCCAGCAGCCAGGGACTAGCAAAGGTCAGCACAGATACGCAGTATTTT. Translating it yields CASSQGLAKVSTDTQYF.

The V call is TRBV9, the J call TRBJ2-3; TRBD2 agrees at 8 bases. Germline-derived CDR1 and CDR2 are SGDLS and YYNGEE. J lost 0 bases, V lost 3 bases, and 6 bases had no gene match. The CDR3 covers 16 residues. The CDR3 region has the DNA TGTGCCAGCAGCGCCGGACTAGCTGAAAGCACAGATACGCAGTATTTT. This translates into CASSAGLAESTDTQYF. Complete variable domain (other parts from reference TRBV9 and TRBJ2-3): DSGVTQTPKHLITATGQRVTLRCSPRSGDLSVYWYQQSLDQGLQFLIQYYNGEERAKGNILERFSAQQFPDLHSELNLSSLELGDSALYFCASSAGLAESTDTQYFGPGTRLTVL.

The gene calls are TRBV2 and TRBJ2-3; D perhaps matches TRBD2 (6 bases). This CDR3 contains 15 residues. V dropped 6 bases and J dropped 4 bases, with 17 bases sitting between them. CDR1 and CDR2 (germline): SNHLY, FYNNEI. CDR3 sequence reads: CASSAEAGGSDTQYF. The CDR3 nucleotides are TGTGCCAGCAGCGCTGAGGCCGGGGGTTCAGATACGCAGTATTTT. The full variable domain, rest sourced from reference TRBV2 and TRBJ2-3, is EPEVTQTPSHQVTQMGQEVILRCVPISNHLYFYWYRQILGQKVEFLVSFYNNEISEKSEIFDDQFSVERPDGSNFTLKIRSTKLEDSAMYFCASSAEAGGSDTQYFGPGTRLTVL.